Listed below are T cell receptor beta chains from one sample, sequenced in a study of T cells after yellow fever vaccination. Each CDR3 protein gets one entry after TCRdb re-called the 5' RACE reads with MiXCR. The data hold 340,000 or so distinct CDR3 sequences, with approximately 13% observed a single time. The source material was CD4+ T cells sorted from PBMCs, sampled 15 days after the yellow fever booster vaccination. These receptors all stem from a man in his late teens or twenties who received the YFV17D yellow fever vaccine. Both conserved end residues are trimmed from each CDR3. Clone size is shown for a subset of rows, as once, few, many or a class of expanded clone.

cdr3_aa: ASSQEREGRENTEAF
j_call: TRBJ1-1
clone_size: -
v_call: TRBV3-1

cdr3_aa: ASRGTDGANVLT
j_call: TRBJ2-6
clone_size: many
v_call: TRBV12-3/TRBV12-4

cdr3_aa: ASSQDLVRGQPQH
j_call: TRBJ1-5
clone_size: many
v_call: TRBV3-1

cdr3_aa: SARDTGVGSTREKLF
j_call: TRBJ1-4
clone_size: few
v_call: TRBV20-1

cdr3_aa: ASSLGQGIGQNIQY
j_call: TRBJ2-4
clone_size: few
v_call: TRBV7-2

cdr3_aa: ASSVQGQGSKNEQF
j_call: TRBJ2-1
clone_size: -
v_call: TRBV6-1

cdr3_aa: ASSSTVGITTIY
j_call: TRBJ1-3
clone_size: -
v_call: TRBV7-9

cdr3_aa: ASSQDADRMLDTQY
j_call: TRBJ2-3
clone_size: many
v_call: TRBV4-2

cdr3_aa: ASSITGGAETQY
j_call: TRBJ2-5
clone_size: -
v_call: TRBV5-1

cdr3_aa: ASQGPGANVLT
j_call: TRBJ2-6
clone_size: -
v_call: TRBV6-2/TRBV6-3

cdr3_aa: ASSKDRPNTEAF
j_call: TRBJ1-1
clone_size: few
v_call: TRBV5-1

cdr3_aa: ASSPGINEKLF
j_call: TRBJ1-4
clone_size: few
v_call: TRBV18

cdr3_aa: ASSFGRMDTEAF
j_call: TRBJ1-1
clone_size: few
v_call: TRBV5-1

cdr3_aa: ARSLWTGGVQPQH
j_call: TRBJ1-5
clone_size: -
v_call: TRBV5-3

cdr3_aa: ASRGHRGDTGELF
j_call: TRBJ2-2
clone_size: many
v_call: TRBV28

cdr3_aa: ASSSLSPVQDLSNQPQH
j_call: TRBJ1-5
clone_size: few
v_call: TRBV7-2

cdr3_aa: ASSERGSRTLTGELF
j_call: TRBJ2-2
clone_size: many
v_call: TRBV2

cdr3_aa: ASSVASRMEKLF
j_call: TRBJ1-4
clone_size: few
v_call: TRBV9

cdr3_aa: ASSKQDSNTGELF
j_call: TRBJ2-2
clone_size: few
v_call: TRBV5-1

cdr3_aa: SLKKGQGVSLGTQY
j_call: TRBJ2-3
clone_size: -
v_call: TRBV29-1

cdr3_aa: ASSNRGTRNTEAF
j_call: TRBJ1-1
clone_size: -
v_call: TRBV3-1

cdr3_aa: ASSYLLGEWWETQY
j_call: TRBJ2-5
clone_size: few
v_call: TRBV7-9

cdr3_aa: ASSFSGYETQY
j_call: TRBJ2-5
clone_size: -
v_call: TRBV9

cdr3_aa: ASRDAGTANTGELF
j_call: TRBJ2-2
clone_size: few
v_call: TRBV2

cdr3_aa: SARARLAGGRGEQY
j_call: TRBJ2-7
clone_size: many
v_call: TRBV20-1

cdr3_aa: ASAPGEGGYQPQH
j_call: TRBJ1-5
clone_size: -
v_call: TRBV7-9

cdr3_aa: ASSQASVNGYT
j_call: TRBJ1-2
clone_size: few
v_call: TRBV3-1

cdr3_aa: ATSRAGLAGGLVKNIQY
j_call: TRBJ2-4
clone_size: few
v_call: TRBV15

cdr3_aa: ASSSDRPGNTIY
j_call: TRBJ1-3
clone_size: few
v_call: TRBV18

cdr3_aa: ASSLSGWADTQY
j_call: TRBJ2-3
clone_size: -
v_call: TRBV7-2

cdr3_aa: SASRLAGSTYNEQF
j_call: TRBJ2-1
clone_size: many
v_call: TRBV20-1

cdr3_aa: ASSQETGSGEQF
j_call: TRBJ2-1
clone_size: -
v_call: TRBV4-3

cdr3_aa: ATSGPGGELF
j_call: TRBJ2-2
clone_size: -
v_call: TRBV24-1

cdr3_aa: ASSLEGRGNTGELF
j_call: TRBJ2-2
clone_size: many
v_call: TRBV7-7

cdr3_aa: ASSLWRGNTDTQY
j_call: TRBJ2-3
clone_size: few
v_call: TRBV12-3/TRBV12-4

cdr3_aa: ASSQDNVRPQH
j_call: TRBJ1-5
clone_size: -
v_call: TRBV4-1

cdr3_aa: ASSYSSGSRPQH
j_call: TRBJ1-5
clone_size: -
v_call: TRBV6-5

cdr3_aa: ATSEESGTALGTQY
j_call: TRBJ2-3
clone_size: -
v_call: TRBV24-1

cdr3_aa: ASSSGLAGGPRTGELF
j_call: TRBJ2-2
clone_size: few
v_call: TRBV6-2/TRBV6-3

cdr3_aa: ASSQAGGETQY
j_call: TRBJ2-5
clone_size: many
v_call: TRBV4-2

cdr3_aa: ASSIGENLREQY
j_call: TRBJ2-7
clone_size: many
v_call: TRBV19

cdr3_aa: ACRTGTDTQY
j_call: TRBJ2-3
clone_size: -
v_call: TRBV30

cdr3_aa: SARVLGTQETQY
j_call: TRBJ2-5
clone_size: -
v_call: TRBV20-1

cdr3_aa: ASSLGTANGYT
j_call: TRBJ1-2
clone_size: -
v_call: TRBV5-1

cdr3_aa: ASSRDRQRGDTQY
j_call: TRBJ2-3
clone_size: -
v_call: TRBV7-2

cdr3_aa: ASSVGAGQGATDTQY
j_call: TRBJ2-3
clone_size: few
v_call: TRBV9

cdr3_aa: ASSRPEIETQY
j_call: TRBJ2-5
clone_size: -
v_call: TRBV7-2

cdr3_aa: ASRVGTGNTGELF
j_call: TRBJ2-2
clone_size: -
v_call: TRBV5-1

cdr3_aa: ASSPRGDLIKPQH
j_call: TRBJ1-5
clone_size: few
v_call: TRBV18

cdr3_aa: ASSPLNPLEAGGSNEQF
j_call: TRBJ2-1
clone_size: -
v_call: TRBV6-2/TRBV6-3

cdr3_aa: ASAGSGGAETQY
j_call: TRBJ2-5
clone_size: few
v_call: TRBV6-2/TRBV6-3

cdr3_aa: ASSQDKAAGELF
j_call: TRBJ2-2
clone_size: -
v_call: TRBV4-2

cdr3_aa: ASSPYLGGTGASPLH
j_call: TRBJ1-6
clone_size: -
v_call: TRBV7-2

cdr3_aa: ASSPGRAYEQY
j_call: TRBJ2-7
clone_size: many
v_call: TRBV7-9